The entry below describes one T cell receptor beta chain. No antigen is known for it. Sequenced by immunoSEQ multiplex PCR; TCRdb stores in-frame clones only, minus some. This repertoire shows roughly 40,000 clones, around nine tenths found once; its top ten account for 3% to 4.5%. The data derive from a study of T cells in localized non-small cell lung cancer. Whole-study results and caveats: The highest T cell clonality was in uninvolved adjacent lung, above tumor. Adjacent lung had a median approximately 57 of the 100 largest tumor clones. With higher T cell density in blood came longer overall survival. Because sequencing included only one region (of the tumor), heterogeneity remains possible.

The CDR3 is 15 amino acids. The V gene's germline CDR1 is SGDLS and CDR2 YYNGEE. The TCR comes from a man aged 18-49 years with stage I lung adenocarcinoma. Material: peripheral blood, obtained before any cancer treatment. The genes are TRBV9 and TRBJ2-5; the match to TRBD1 covers 10 bases. The J call may be mistaken, given a closer DNA end match to TRBJ2-7. The CDR3 here is CASSPGTGVYYEQYF. The CDR3 DNA sequence: TGTGCCAGCAGCCCCGGGACAGGGGTCTACTACGAGCAGTACTTC.